The clone carrying this T cell receptor beta chain was seen repeatedly, ten times or more. The sample belongs to a study of regulatory T cells in long-lasting Graves disease. The CDR3 contains 15 residues. V lost 4 bases and J lost 1; bases outside the gene matches: 6. Germline V gives CDR1 LGHDT, CDR2 YNNKEL (reference sequence). Construction of TCR beta libraries relied on iRepertoire HTBI primers and on Arm-PCR targeting CDR3 regions. One entry per CDR3 protein, called by TCRdb with MiXCR from the multiplex PCR reads. The profile shows some 560,000 distinct CDR3 sequences, about 16% of them singletons. Time point meaning: newly diagnosed GD, antithyroid drugs for less than 3 months. From RNA extracted from PBMCs, the TCR library was made. This same sample was also taken into another study, of T cells in Graves' hyperthyroidism and ophthalmopathy.

The sample here was peripheral blood mononuclear cells (PBMCs), taken at new diagnosis, from a patient treated with antithyroid drugs. V gene TRBV3-1 combines with J gene TRBJ1-1; 7 nucleotides match TRBD1. The TCR comes from a woman aged 40 to 65 with Graves disease. CDR3 amino acids: CASSPGTAENTEAFF. Here the CDR3 DNA reads TGTGCCAGCAGCCCCGGGACAGCCGAGAACACTGAAGCTTTCTTT. The variable domain in full, completed from reference TRBV3-1 and TRBJ1-1, reads DTAVSQTPKYLVTQMGNDKSIKCEQNLGHDTMYWYKQDSKKFLKIMFSYNNKELIINETVPNRFSPKSPDKAHLNLHINSLELGDSAVYFCASSPGTAENTEAFFGQGTRLTVV.